This entry describes one TCR beta chain. Followed over time, Seattle patients had been enrolled while infection was active. This record comes from a study of blood T cell repertoires in COVID-19. Study as a whole: Samples came from the United States, Italy and Spain, spanning acute and convalescent COVID-19. Sources were T cells, B-cell-depleted T cells, or PBMCs; the material itself was cDNA or gDNA.

The repertoire was sequenced with immunoSEQ multiplex PCR; TCRdb's copy has only in-frame clones and lacks some. The profile shows tens of thousands of clones, approximately 87% of them singletons. Germline CDR1 is LNHNV and CDR2 is YYDKDF (reference sequence). The CDR3 length is 14 residues. Trimming removed 8 bases from V and 7 bases from J; junction bases left unmatched: 10. Sequencing used peripheral blood. The clonotype was recovered from a man aged 35-49 years with COVID-19, enrolled during active disease. This chain links TRBV15 with TRBJ1-1; the match to TRBD1 covers 10 bases. The CDR3 DNA sequence: TGTGCCACCCGAATGGACAGGGGGGACGGTGAAGCTTTCTTT. This translates into CATRMDRGDGEAFF.